The next 12 T cell receptor beta chains were all read from a single sample in a study of T-cell reconstitution after alpha-beta-depleted transplantation in children. Preparation of the TCRbeta library was carried out with unique molecular identifiers. TCRdb reprocessed the PCR reads via MiXCR and lists one record per CDR3 protein. Of about 470,000 distinct CDR3 sequences detected, around two fifths appear once; the ten largest clones hold under 35%. The sequences come from PBMCs, collected before TCRalphabeta/CD19-depleted stem cell transplant. The receptor source for this set is a girl aged 2-9 years with aplastic anemia, due to receive a stem cell transplant.

The chain's CDR3 is CATSRVAGDNSPLHF. The CDR3 region has the DNA TGTGCCACCAGCAGAGTGGCAGGGGATAATTCACCCCTCCACTTT. V usage is TRBV15 and J usage is TRBJ1-6, with TRBD1 as a possible D gene (6 bases). The CDR3 has 15 amino acids. Germline CDR1 and CDR2: LNHNV and YYDKDF (reference sequence). Trimming stripped 1 base from V and 5 bases from J, with 9 bases between.

This clonotype appeared a few times. The gene calls are TRBV28 and TRBJ2-7, with a possible D match to TRBD2 (5 bases). Trimming pared 1 base from V and 6 bases from J, leaving 13 bases between. This CDR3 has 14 amino acids. CDR1 and CDR2 (germline): MDHEN, SYDVKM. Here the CDR3 reads CASSLYGDSAEQYF. The DNA for the CDR3 is TGTGCCAGCAGTTTATACGGGGATTCGGCCGAGCAGTACTTC. The variable domain in full, with the rest retrieved from reference TRBV28 and TRBJ2-7, is DVKVTQSSRYLVKRTGEKVFLECVQDMDHENMFWYRQDPGLGLRLIYFSYDVKMKEKGDIPEGYSVSREKKERFSLILESASTNQTSMYLCASSLYGDSAEQYFGPGTRLTVT.

In this sample, this clonotype turned up many times. This rearrangement joins TRBV20-1 to TRBJ2-3; 7 bases agree with TRBD2. Germline V CDR1 and CDR2: DFQATT, SNEGSKA (reference sequence). The CDR3 extends over 14 amino acids. The V gene end was trimmed by 1 base and the J gene end by 5 bases; junction bases not matched to a gene: 6. CDR3 region: CSARGTRIEDTQYF. DNA of the CDR3: TGCAGTGCTAGAGGGACTAGGATTGAAGATACGCAGTATTTT.

This clonotype appeared many times. An end of the junction does not agree with germline; a read error may underlie this. The V and J genes are TRBV5-1 and TRBJ2-5; 12 bases map to TRBD2. The CDR3 totals 14 residues. Per germline, CDR1 SGHRS and CDR2 YFSETQ. CDR3 nucleotide sequence: TGTGCCAGCAGCCTAGCGGGAGGGCAAGAGACCCAGTACTTC. Translation: CASSLAGGQETQYF.

The chain uses TRBV20-1 and TRBJ1-2; weak D call: TRBD1 (5 bases). The CDR3 length is 12 residues. Trimming removed 6 bases at V and 4 bases at J, with 12 bases between. Looked up from germline, CDR1 is DFQATT and CDR2 is SNEGSKA (reference sequence). For the CDR3, the DNA is TGCAGTGCCCTACGGGACGGCTATGGCTACACCTTC. Protein sequence: CSALRDGYGYTF.

The chain uses TRBV7-2 and TRBJ2-7; no reliable D call. Trimming removed 1 base at V and 3 bases at J, with 7 bases between. The length of the CDR3 is 13 residues. CDR1 is SGHTA and CDR2 is FQGNSA in the germline V gene. CDR3 DNA sequence: TGTGCCAGCAGCTTAGAACCCGACTACGAGCAGTACTTC. Amino acids: CASSLEPDYEQYF.

This clonotype was detected many times. The chain joins TRBV20-1 to TRBJ2-3; D possibly uses TRBD1 or TRBD2 (5 bases each). V was trimmed by 5 bases and J by 2 bases, leaving 14 bases between them. Germline V gives CDR1 DFQATT, CDR2 SNEGSKA (reference sequence). This CDR3 region has 14 residues. The CDR3 nucleotides read TGCAGTGCTTCACGGGACCCCTTCACAGATACGCAGTATTTT. It yields the protein CSASRDPFTDTQYF.

This chain joins TRBV5-6 and TRBJ2-7; D perhaps matches TRBD1 (6 bases). This CDR3 has 14 residues. CDR1 and CDR2 from the germline V gene are SGHDT and YYEEEE. V was shortened by 5 bases and J by 2 bases, with 14 bases between the two germline ends. The CDR3 spells CASSYGQSAYEQYF. The CDR3 DNA follows: TGTGCCAGCAGTTACGGACAGTCAGCCTACGAGCAGTACTTC.

This clonotype occurred a few times. The V call is TRBV30, the J call TRBJ2-2; D gene ambiguous. Germline V CDR1 and CDR2: GTSNPN, SVGIG (reference sequence). The CDR3 contains 11 residues. V shed 3 bases and J shed 9 bases, with 8 bases lying between them. DNA for the CDR3: TGTGCCTGGAGCCCCTCCCGGGAGCTGTTTTTT. Amino acids: CAWSPSRELFF.

The sample holds many counts of this clonotype. The CDR3: CASSPTGNYEQYF. Here the CDR3 DNA reads TGTGCCAGCAGCCCCACAGGGAATTACGAGCAGTACTTC. The chain joins TRBV7-9 to TRBJ2-7; D is possibly TRBD1 (6 bases). V lost 5 bases, J lost 4 bases, and 12 bases lay in between. The CDR3 has 13 amino acids. From germline, CDR1 is SEHNR and CDR2 FQNEAQ (reference sequence).

The V call is TRBV5-1, the J call TRBJ1-1; 9 positions match TRBD1. V trimming: 4 bases; J trimming: 1 base; junction bases outside the gene matches: 5. This CDR3 is built from 15 residues. Germline lookup yields CDR1 SGHRS and CDR2 YFSETQ. The CDR3 region has the DNA TGCGCCAGCAGCCAACAGGGGGCCAAGAACACTGAAGCTTTCTTT. Amino acid sequence: CASSQQGAKNTEAFF.

J is TRBJ2-5 and V is TRBV20-1; 11 nucleotides agree with TRBD1. Germline V gene sequence: CDR1 DFQATT, CDR2 SNEGSKA (reference sequence). The ends lost 2 bases at V and 5 bases at J; junction bases unmatched: 10. This CDR3 comprises 16 residues. The CDR3 here is CSARLPGQGVSETQYF. As DNA, the CDR3 is TGCAGTGCTAGACTCCCGGGACAGGGGGTTTCGGAGACCCAGTACTTC.